This T cell receptor beta chain was identified during a study of CD8 T cell repertoires and HIV-1 epitope variants. With regard to this clone: The antigen is undetermined.

The V and J ends lost 3 bases and 5 bases respectively, with 13 bases between them. This CDR3 region has 15 residues. CDR1 and CDR2 from the germline V gene are ENHRY and SYGVKD. Data came from immunoSEQ multiplex PCR; TCRdb stores just in-frame clones and leaves some out. Counted here are a few thousand clones, around 68% occurring once; the ten biggest clones make up approximately 46%. This chain connects TRBV10-3 to TRBJ2-2, with no clear D. This receptor was identified in a male donor with HIV. The specimen sequenced was cultured CD8+ T cells derived from PBMCs. The CDR3 loop reads CAISENLGVTGELFF. The CDR3 DNA follows: TGTGCCATCAGTGAAAATCTAGGCGTTACCGGGGAGCTGTTTTTT.